This T cell receptor beta chain was obtained from a study of identical twins. A few counts support this clonotype. Its specificity is not known. The CDR3 consists of 12 residues. Trimming shortened V by 2 bases and J by 7 bases, and 8 bases separated the two germline ends. CDR1 and CDR2 (germline): MNHEY, SVGAGI. A single record per CDR3 protein comes from TCRdb applying MiXCR to the 5' RACE reads. The data show about 890,000 distinct CDR3 sequences, 9% to 15% seen once. Points from the study as a whole: The more abundant beta clonotypes in cord blood had fewer insertions, and memory repertoires did not show this.

These data are also associated with another study on yellow fever vaccine responses in identical twins. From that report: Twins reportedly had a vaccine T cell response that seemed partly convergent, partly personalized.

This receptor was taken from a young woman in good health. Material for sequencing was PBMCs. The chain links TRBV6-5 to TRBJ1-2, with D perhaps TRBD1 (5 bases). CDR3 residues: CASSYGGSGYTF. DNA of the CDR3: TGTGCCAGCAGTTACGGGGGTAGTGGCTACACCTTC.